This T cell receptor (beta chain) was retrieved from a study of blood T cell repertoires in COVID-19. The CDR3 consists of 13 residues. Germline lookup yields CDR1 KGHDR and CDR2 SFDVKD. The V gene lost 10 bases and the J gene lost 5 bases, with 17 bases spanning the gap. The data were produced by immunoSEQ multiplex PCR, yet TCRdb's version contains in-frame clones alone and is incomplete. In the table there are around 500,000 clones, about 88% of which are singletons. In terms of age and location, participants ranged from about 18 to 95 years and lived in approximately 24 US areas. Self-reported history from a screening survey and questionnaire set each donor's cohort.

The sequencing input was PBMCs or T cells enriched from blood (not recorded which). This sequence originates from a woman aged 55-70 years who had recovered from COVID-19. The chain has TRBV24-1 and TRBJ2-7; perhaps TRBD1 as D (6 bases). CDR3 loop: CATSPGQSHEQYV. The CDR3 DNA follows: TGTGCCACTTCCCCCGGACAGAGCCACGAGCAGTACGTC.